This T cell receptor beta chain was recorded in a study of T-cell reconstitution after alpha-beta-depleted transplantation in children. The TCRbeta library incorporated unique molecular identifiers. TCRdb reprocessed the PCR reads with MiXCR, giving one entry per CDR3 protein. The sample records a few hundred thousand distinct CDR3 sequences, about 18% being singletons. This CDR3 has 15 amino acids. Between the trimmed V and J ends, which lost 2 bases and 4 bases, there was a span of 13 bases. Germline V lookup: CDR1 SGHRS, CDR2 YFSETQ. This TCR was recovered from a human donor who donated a stem cell graft to a child with acute lymphoblastic leukemia. The sample in question was PBMCs from the stem cell graft donor, obtained from the stem cell graft. The genes are TRBV5-1 and TRBJ1-3; no clear D. This chain's CDR3 is CASSFNRAGGNTIYF. The CDR3, as DNA: TGCGCCAGCAGCTTTAATAGGGCAGGAGGAAACACCATATATTTT.